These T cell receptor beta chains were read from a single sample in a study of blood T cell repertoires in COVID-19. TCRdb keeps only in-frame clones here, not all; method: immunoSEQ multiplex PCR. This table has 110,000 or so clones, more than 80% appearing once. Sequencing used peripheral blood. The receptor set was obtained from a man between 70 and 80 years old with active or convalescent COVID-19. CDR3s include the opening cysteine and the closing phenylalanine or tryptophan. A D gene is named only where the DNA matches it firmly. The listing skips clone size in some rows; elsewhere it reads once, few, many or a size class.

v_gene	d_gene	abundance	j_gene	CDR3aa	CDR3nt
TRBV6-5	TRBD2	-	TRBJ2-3	CASRGGLASADTQYF	TGTGCCAGCAGAGGTGGACTAGCTTCTGCAGATACGCAGTATTTT
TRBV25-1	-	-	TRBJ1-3	CASSEWGVSGNTIYF	TGTGCCAGCAGTGAATGGGGGGTCTCTGGAAACACCATATATTTT
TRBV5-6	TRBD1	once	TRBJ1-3	CASNFWTGLHWDTIYF	TGTGCCAGCAACTTTTGGACAGGGCTTCATTGGGACACCATATATTTT
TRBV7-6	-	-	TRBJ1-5	CASSLASGFGNQPQHF	TGTGCCAGCAGCTTAGCGTCGGGTTTTGGCAATCAGCCCCAGCATTTT
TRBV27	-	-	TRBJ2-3	CASSLFPETFTDTQYF	TGTGCCAGCAGTTTATTTCCGGAGACTTTCACAGATACGCAGTATTTT
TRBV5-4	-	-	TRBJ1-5	CASSFQGNQPQHF	TGTGCCAGCAGCTTTCAGGGGAATCAGCCCCAGCATTTT
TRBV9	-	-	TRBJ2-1	CASSAPSANEQFF	TGTGCCAGCAGCGCACCTAGCGCCAATGAGCAGTTCTTC
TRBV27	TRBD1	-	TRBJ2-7	CASSLVVSGQSYEQYF	TGTGCCAGCAGTTTAGTTGTATCGGGACAGTCCTACGAGCAGTACTTC
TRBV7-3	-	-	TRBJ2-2	CASSLDRGAVF	TGTGCCAGCAGCTTAGACCGGGGAGCTGTTTTT
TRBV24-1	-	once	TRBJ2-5	CATSDYLDSKQETQYF	TGTGCCACCAGTGATTACCTGGACAGCAAACAAGAGACCCAGTACTTC
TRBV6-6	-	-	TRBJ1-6	CASSYLDTQNSPLHF	TGTGCCAGCAGTTACTTGGACACCCAGAATTCACCCCTCCACTTT
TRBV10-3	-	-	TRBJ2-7	CAISPGQTYEQYF	TGTGCCATCAGTCCGGGACAAACCTACGAGCAGTACTTC
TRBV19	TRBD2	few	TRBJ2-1	CASSITSGISYNEQFF	TGTGCCAGTAGTATTACTAGCGGGATCTCCTACAATGAGCAGTTCTTC
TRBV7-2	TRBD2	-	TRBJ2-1	CASSYIGAGASYNEQFF	TGTGCCAGCAGTTACATCGGAGCGGGAGCCTCTTACAATGAGCAGTTCTTC
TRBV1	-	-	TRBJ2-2	CTSSQDGRTLLNTGELFF	TGCACCAGCAGCCAAGATGGGAGGACTTTACTTAACACCGGGGAGCTGTTTTTT
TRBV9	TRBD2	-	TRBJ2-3	CASSAGTSGAPDTQYF	TGTGCCAGCAGCGCCGGGACTAGCGGGGCCCCAGATACGCAGTATTTT
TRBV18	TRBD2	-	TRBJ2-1	CASSPGSGGPSNEQFF	TGTGCCAGCTCACCGGGATCGGGAGGGCCCAGTAATGAGCAGTTCTTC
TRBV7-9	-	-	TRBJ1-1	CASSQGLGHTEAFF	TGTGCCAGCAGTCAGGGGTTAGGGCACACTGAAGCTTTCTTT
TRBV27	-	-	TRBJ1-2	CASRSWYGYTF	TGTGCCAGCAGGAGTTGGTATGGCTACACCTTC
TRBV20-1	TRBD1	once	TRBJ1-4	CSAAQGGKLFF	TGCAGTGCTGCACAGGGGGGAAAACTGTTTTTT
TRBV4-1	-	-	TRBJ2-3	CASSQGDILSTDTQYF	TGCGCCAGCAGCCAAGGGGACATATTGAGCACAGATACGCAGTATTTT
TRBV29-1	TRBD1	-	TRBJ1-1	CSVHDRGRDTEAFF	TGCAGCGTGCACGACAGGGGGCGGGATACTGAAGCTTTCTTT
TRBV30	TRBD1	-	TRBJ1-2	CAWSLRGTGHGYTF	TGTGCCTGGAGTCTCAGGGGGACAGGGCATGGCTACACCTTC
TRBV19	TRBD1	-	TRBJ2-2	CASSPGQGAIGELFF	TGTGCCAGTAGTCCGGGACAGGGGGCGATCGGGGAGCTGTTTTTT
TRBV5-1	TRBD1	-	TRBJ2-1	CASSLNPSGQALRGSYNEQFF	TGCGCCAGCAGTCTCAACCCCTCGGGACAGGCCTTACGGGGCTCCTACAATGAGCAGTTCTTC
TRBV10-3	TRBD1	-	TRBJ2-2	CAISERGGPGELFF	TGTGCCATCAGTGAGAGAGGGGGCCCCGGGGAGCTGTTTTTT
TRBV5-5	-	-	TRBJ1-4	CASSLLSGENEKLFF	TGTGCCAGCAGCTTATTGTCAGGGGAGAATGAAAAACTGTTTTTT
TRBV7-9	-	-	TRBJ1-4	CASSFPTWGEDSEKLFF	TGTGCCAGCAGCTTCCCCACGTGGGGAGAGGACTCTGAAAAACTGTTTTTT
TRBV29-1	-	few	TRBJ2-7	CSVGREFEQYF	TGCAGCGTTGGAAGGGAGTTCGAGCAGTACTTC
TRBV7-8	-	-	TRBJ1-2	CASSSQGSRGYTF	TGTGCCAGCAGCTCCCAGGGCTCGAGGGGCTACACCTTC
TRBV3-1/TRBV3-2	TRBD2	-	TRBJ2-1	CASSRGSQDYNEQFF	TGTGCCAGCAGCCGCGGGAGTCAAGACTACAATGAGCAGTTCTTC
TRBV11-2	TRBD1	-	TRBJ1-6	CASSSQGANSPLHF	TGTGCCAGCAGCTCACAGGGGGCTAATTCACCCCTCCACTTT
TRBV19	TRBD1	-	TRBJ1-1	CASSNTGGRVGTEAFF	TGTGCCAGTAGTAATACAGGGGGCAGGGTCGGCACTGAAGCTTTCTTT
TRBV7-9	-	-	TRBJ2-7	CASSITYEQYF	TGTGCCAGCAGCATTACCTACGAGCAGTACTTC
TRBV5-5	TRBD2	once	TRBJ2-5	CASSQSGRETQYF	TGTGCCAGCAGCCAAAGCGGGAGAGAGACCCAGTACTTC
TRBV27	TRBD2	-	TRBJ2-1	CASSSVLAGNEQFF	TGTGCCAGCAGTTCCGTTCTAGCGGGGAATGAGCAGTTCTTC